This T cell receptor (beta chain) was recovered during a study of blood T cell repertoires in COVID-19. Repertoires were generated with immunoSEQ multiplex PCR, while TCRdb's copy carries only in-frame clones and drops some. The sample has hundreds of thousands of clones; approximately 90% are singletons. Trimming shortened V by 4 bases and J by 2 bases, and 8 bases separated the two germline ends. In germline, CDR1 is SQVTM, CDR2 ANQGSEA. CDR3 length: 12 amino acids. Sequencing was performed on PBMCs or T cells enriched from blood (not recorded which). The chain employs TRBV29-1 and TRBJ2-5; D gene uncertain. The sequence derives from a woman between 45 and 60 years old who had recovered from COVID-19. Here the CDR3 DNA reads TGCAGCGTTGTGGGCAGTCAAGAGACCCAGTACTTC. The encoded protein is CSVVGSQETQYF.